Following are 15 T cell receptor beta chains from one sample sequenced in a study of neurological immune-mediated disorders (dated by TCRdb to about 2019). Preparation of the library involved 5' RACE. Instrument used: Illumina HiSeq 2500. TCRdb reprocessed the public reads (quality trimming at Q25 with fastp, clone calling with MiXCR) and kept in-frame beta chains. Every distinct CDR3 protein forms one entry, paired with its most common genes and DNA. In all, the sample holds tens of thousands of distinct CDR3 sequences, and roughly 13% of those were seen once. The ten largest clones capture about 10% of the sample. The sample comprised PBMCs. The origin of the receptors is a woman aged 55-70 years with HTLV-1-associated myelopathy (HAM/TSP).

The table lists this clonotype with many counts. V and J are TRBV6-1 and TRBJ1-1; 7 bases are a match to TRBD1. V was clipped by 5 bases and J by 4 bases; unmatched bases: 13. The CDR3 runs to 16 residues. The germline V gene has CDR1 MNHNS and CDR2 SASEGT. CDR3 coding DNA: TGTGCCAGCAGTAATCCAGGGGGTGAGGTTGCCACTGAAGCTTTCTTT. Encoded protein: CASSNPGGEVATEAFF.

This clonotype was seen repeatedly, ten times or more. The chain recombines TRBV20-1 with TRBJ2-2; 11 bases align to TRBD2. Germline loops: CDR1 DFQATT, CDR2 SNEGSKA (reference sequence). The CDR3 is 16 amino acids. V was clipped by 6 bases and J by 7 bases; unmatched bases: 13. CDR3 in amino acids: CSAPNPLAGGLGELFF. CDR3 nucleotide sequence: TGCAGTGCCCCGAATCCGCTAGCGGGAGGACTCGGGGAGCTGTTTTTT.

Many counts were recorded for this clonotype. The V gene is TRBV4-1, the J gene TRBJ1-2; no clear D gene. Germline V gene lookup returns CDR1 MGHRA and CDR2 YSYEKL. The V gene lost 3 bases and the J gene lost 1 base, with 6 bases spanning the gap. The CDR3 length is 13 residues. CDR3 sequence: CASSQHGNYGYTF. The CDR3 DNA sequence: TGCGCCAGCAGCCAGCACGGTAACTATGGCTACACCTTC.

This clonotype was counted many times. V and J are TRBV27 and TRBJ1-4, with a tentative D call TRBD1 (6 bases). The V and J ends lost 3 bases and 3 bases respectively, with 11 bases between them. Germline V gene data show CDR1 as MNHEY and CDR2 as SMNVEV (reference sequence). This CDR3 comprises 15 residues. DNA of the CDR3: TGTGCCAGCAGTTTCCCGGGGGGCCCTAATGAAAAACTGTTTTTT. This sequence encodes CASSFPGGPNEKLFF.

This clonotype was seen many times. The chain uses TRBV29-1 and TRBJ1-2, with D perhaps matching TRBD1 (5 bases). V lost 6 bases, J lost 4 bases, and 9 bases lay in between. The CDR3 contains 11 residues. Germline V gene sequence: CDR1 SQVTM, CDR2 ANQGSEA. The CDR3 spells CSVGPLYGYTF. The CDR3 DNA is TGCAGCGTGGGACCCCTCTATGGCTACACCTTC.

This clonotype was picked up a small number of times. The chain combines TRBV20-1 with TRBJ2-3, with 14 positions matching TRBD2. Germline V gene data show CDR1 as DFQATT and CDR2 as SNEGSKA (reference sequence). The CDR3 consists of 17 residues. V gave up 6 bases and J gave up 4 bases; unmatched junction bases: 12. CDR3 bases: TGCAGTGCCTCTGGGGGGGGACTAGCGGGAGAGGCAGATACGCAGTATTTT. Protein: CSASGGGLAGEADTQYF.

This clonotype has just a few counts. The chain employs TRBV7-6 and TRBJ2-7; 12 bases line up with TRBD1. V was pared by 5 bases and J by 2 bases, with 7 bases of the junction left unmatched. CDR1 is SGHVS and CDR2 is FNYEAQ in the germline V gene. The CDR3 consists of 16 residues. This CDR3 is CASSSRDRGPPYEQYF. The CDR3 nucleotides read TGTGCCAGCAGCAGCCGGGACAGGGGGCCTCCCTACGAGCAGTACTTC.

This clonotype was seen many times. The chain couples TRBV29-1 to TRBJ2-3; D perhaps matches TRBD1 (5 bases). V was trimmed by 4 bases and J by 0 bases, leaving 8 bases between them. Per germline, CDR1 SQVTM and CDR2 ANQGSEA. CDR3 length: 13 amino acids. The CDR3 coding sequence is TGCAGCGTTGCCAGGGATAGCACAGATACGCAGTATTTT. Encoded protein: CSVARDSTDTQYF.

This clonotype was seen repeatedly, ten times or more. The gene calls are TRBV4-1 and TRBJ2-7, with TRBD2 identical over 15 bases. CDR1 is MGHRA, CDR2 YSYEKL, per germline. This CDR3 spans 18 amino acids. V shed 4 bases and J 0 bases; nucleotides not matched to a gene: 7. The CDR3 loop is CASSPSGTSGRLSYEQYF. In nucleotides, the CDR3 is TGCGCCAGCAGCCCCTCCGGGACTAGCGGGAGGCTCTCCTACGAGCAGTACTTC.

V gene TRBV15 combines with J gene TRBJ2-1; no reliable D call. V lost 0 bases and J 5 bases, leaving 14 bases between the germline ends. Germline loops: CDR1 LNHNV, CDR2 YYDKDF (reference sequence). The CDR3 spans 16 residues. The CDR3 sequence is CATSRELATGNNEQFF. The CDR3 DNA is TGTGCCACCAGCAGAGAACTGGCCACCGGAAACAATGAGCAGTTCTTC.

There are many counts of this clonotype. The chain carries TRBV27 and TRBJ2-1; 12 bases agree with TRBD2. The germline V gene has CDR1 MNHEY and CDR2 SMNVEV (reference sequence). V shed 6 bases and J 0 bases; nucleotides not matched to a gene: 6. CDR3 length equals 17 residues. The CDR3 loop reads CASSHGLAGPSYNEQFF. DNA for the CDR3: TGTGCCAGCAGCCACGGACTAGCGGGGCCCTCCTACAATGAGCAGTTCTTC.

This clonotype was recorded at least ten times. The chain carries TRBV6-6 and TRBJ1-4, with TRBD1 matching 8 bases. Germline CDR1 reads MNHNY; CDR2 reads SVGAGI (reference sequence). CDR3 length equals 16 residues. V dropped 6 bases and J dropped 4; count of bases not matched to a gene: 10. CDR3 sequence: CASSDGQGGYNEKLFF. CDR3 sequence (DNA): TGTGCCAGCAGCGACGGACAGGGTGGCTATAATGAAAAACTGTTTTTT.

As to this clonotype: Being one base from a much bigger clone, this may be a read error. V and J are TRBV27 and TRBJ2-1, with 8 bases that match TRBD1. This CDR3 is 15 amino acids long. The germline gives CDR1 MNHEY, CDR2 SMNVEV (reference sequence). V lost 7 bases, J lost 9 bases, and 14 bases stayed unmatched. CDR3 DNA sequence: TGTGCCAGCATGAGAACCATGACAGGGGTCAGTGAGCAGTTCTTC. Its protein is CASMRTMTGVSEQFF.

The sample holds many counts of this clonotype. The rearrangement links TRBV20-1 to TRBJ2-2; 7 bases match TRBD2. The V gene end was trimmed by 2 bases and the J gene end by 5 bases; junction bases not matched to a gene: 17. The germline V gene has CDR1 DFQATT and CDR2 SNEGSKA (reference sequence). The CDR3 has 18 residues. CDR3 residues: CSARKPPGSGPGTGELFF. The CDR3 DNA reads as TGCAGTGCTAGAAAGCCGCCGGGTAGCGGGCCAGGGACCGGGGAGCTGTTTTTT.

This clonotype came up many times. The V call is TRBV7-2, the J call TRBJ2-5; D is unresolved. This CDR3 is 16 amino acids long. Trimming took off 1 base at V and 3 bases at J, with 15 bases between the two ends. The germline CDR1 and CDR2 sequences are SGHTA and FQGNSA. CDR3 in DNA: TGTGCCAGCAGCTTAGTAGTAGTCGGCGATGAAGAGACCCAGTACTTC. It encodes CASSLVVVGDEETQYF.